The 15 T cell receptor beta chains presented below share a single source sample, sequenced in a study of T cell responses to AZD1222 COVID-19 vaccine. The method was immunoSEQ multiplex PCR; TCRdb's version includes in-frame clones alone and lacks a portion of them. The sample lists 150,000 or so clones, roughly nine tenths occurring once. Source: peripheral blood, taken on day 0 of AZD1222 vaccination. The receptors come from an adult in good health.

The chain joins TRBV28 to TRBJ2-7; D is ambiguous. CDR1 and CDR2 (germline): MDHEN, SYDVKM. The CDR3 extends over 15 amino acids. The ends were cut back, 3 bases at V and 0 bases at J, with 12 bases in the middle. CDR3 region: CASSFVGSSSYEQYF. The CDR3 nucleotides read TGTGCCAGCAGTTTTGTCGGGTCTAGCTCCTACGAGCAGTACTTC.

This chain connects TRBV18 to TRBJ1-6, with TRBD1 matching over 7 bases. The length of the CDR3 is 15 residues. CDR1 and CDR2 from the germline V gene are KGHSH and LQKENI. Trimming removed 10 bases from V and 7 bases from J; junction bases left unmatched: 13. CDR3 sequence reads: CATRGEGQRNSPLHF. The CDR3 region has the DNA TGTGCCACCCGCGGAGAGGGACAGAGGAATTCACCCCTCCACTTT.

The genes are TRBV27 and TRBJ2-7; the D is unclear. The V and J ends lost 4 bases and 6 bases respectively, with 13 bases between them. Per the germline V gene, CDR1 is MNHEY and CDR2 is SMNVEV (reference sequence). CDR3 length equals 13 residues. CDR3 in DNA: TGTGCCAGCAGTTCATACCTCACCCTCGAGCAGTACTTC. Translation gives CASSSYLTLEQYF.

The chain recombines TRBV18 with TRBJ2-7; D not certain. There are 15 residues in the CDR3. Trimming took 2 bases from V and 6 from J, leaving 17 bases between them. The germline CDR1 and CDR2 sequences are KGHSH and LQKENI. The DNA of the CDR3 is TGTGCCAGCTCACCATCCCAGGACCAGCTGGGCGAGCAGTACTTC. Translating gives CASSPSQDQLGEQYF.

This sequence joins TRBV12-3 or TRBV12-4 and TRBJ2-1; D uncertain. This CDR3 contains 11 residues. The V and J ends lost 5 bases and 12 bases respectively, with 11 bases between them. CDR3 in amino acids: CASSQFNAQFF. The CDR3 DNA reads as TGTGCCAGCAGTCAGTTTAACGCGCAGTTCTTC.

V gene TRBV19 combines with J gene TRBJ1-1; no clear D gene. Germline values: CDR1 LNHDA, CDR2 SQIVND (reference sequence). CDR3 length: 12 residues. Trimming shortened V by 3 bases and J by 8 bases, and 10 bases separated the two germline ends. The CDR3 here is CASSMGKTEAFF. The CDR3 nucleotides are TGTGCCAGTAGTATGGGAAAAACCGAAGCTTTCTTT.

The chain uses TRBV10-3 and TRBJ1-1; D perhaps matches TRBD1 (5 bases). Germline V gene lookup returns CDR1 ENHRY and CDR2 SYGVKD. The CDR3 consists of 13 residues. V lost 0 bases and J 14 bases, leaving 16 bases between the germline ends. CDR3 DNA: TGTGCCATCAGTGAGTCGGGGGAACAGGTGAACTTCTTT. As protein: CAISESGEQVNFF.

V gene TRBV18 combines with J gene TRBJ2-5; D unresolved. CDR1 is KGHSH and CDR2 is LQKENI in the germline V gene. This CDR3 has 13 amino acids. V was pared by 6 bases and J by 4 bases, with 12 bases between. The CDR3 region has the DNA TGTGCCAGCTCCCGTGCCACGGTAGAGACCCAGTACTTC. It yields the protein CASSRATVETQYF.

V is TRBV29-1 and J is TRBJ2-4; either TRBD1 or TRBD2 may supply D (6 bases each). Germline lookup yields CDR1 SQVTM and CDR2 ANQGSEA. CDR3 length equals 13 residues. Trimming pared 0 bases from V and 4 bases from J, leaving 7 bases between. DNA for the CDR3: TGCAGCGTTGAAGAAGGGGGGAAAAACATTCAGTACTTC. Amino acids: CSVEEGGKNIQYF.

J is TRBJ1-2 and V is TRBV28; D is perhaps TRBD1 (5 bases). Trimming took 8 bases from V and 1 from J, leaving 11 bases between them. The CDR3 extends over 13 amino acids. Germline CDR1 MDHEN, CDR2 SYDVKM. CDR3 bases: TGTGCCAGCCGGGAGGGGATTAACTATGGCTACACCTTC. Its translation is CASREGINYGYTF.

This rearrangement joins TRBV11-2 to TRBJ1-4; D remains unclear. V was shortened by 5 bases and J by 3 bases, with 7 bases between the two germline ends. Germline CDR1 and CDR2: SGHAT and FQNNGV. This CDR3 is built from 13 residues. The CDR3 region has the DNA TGTGCCAGCAGCACCCTCGCTAATGAAAAACTGTTTTTT. Protein sequence: CASSTLANEKLFF.

The chain has TRBV12-3 or TRBV12-4 and TRBJ1-1; D remains ambiguous. The CDR3 totals 12 residues. Trimming took 3 bases from V and 1 from J, leaving 3 bases between them. The CDR3 DNA follows: TGTGCCAGCAGTTTCGGGAACACTGAAGCTTTCTTT. Translation: CASSFGNTEAFF.

CDR3 nucleotide sequence: TGTGCCAGCTCACCACAGGGAAGGTTGTCTAATGAAAAACTGTTTTTT. The encoded protein is CASSPQGRLSNEKLFF. V is TRBV18 and J is TRBJ1-4, with unresolved D. The CDR3 covers 16 residues. Trimming pared 1 base from V and 3 bases from J, leaving 12 bases between. Germline-derived CDR1 and CDR2 are KGHSH and LQKENI.

The chain links TRBV7-2 to TRBJ2-2; D is perhaps TRBD1 (5 bases). The V gene's germline CDR1 is SGHTA and CDR2 FQGNSA. The CDR3 consists of 16 residues. V lost 3 bases, J lost 4 bases, and 15 bases lay in between. DNA for the CDR3: TGTGCCAGCAGCTTTACCGGCAGGGTCGCCACCGGGGAGCTGTTTTTT. This encodes CASSFTGRVATGELFF. Filled out from reference TRBV7-2 and TRBJ2-2, the complete variable domain reads GAGVSQSPSNKVTEKGKDVELRCDPISGHTALYWYRQSLGQGLEFLIYFQGNSAPDKSGLPSDRFSAERTGGSVSTLTIQRTQQEDSAVYLCASSFTGRVATGELFFGEGSRLTVL.

V gene TRBV3-1 (or the pseudogene TRBV3-2) combines with J gene TRBJ2-1; TRBD2 aligns across 10 bases. J lost 7 bases, V lost 0 bases, and 12 bases had no gene match. This CDR3 has 18 residues. In germline, CDR1 is LGHDT, CDR2 YNNKEL (reference sequence). The CDR3 DNA sequence: TGTGCCAGCAGCCAAGAAGGGTGGGGGACTAGCGTATCAAATGAGCAGTTCTTC. This encodes CASSQEGWGTSVSNEQFF.